The sequence of this T cell receptor beta chain was determined in a study of lymphopenia after photon versus proton radiotherapy. In the case of this clone: Its antigen is unknown.

Generated by immunoSEQ multiplex PCR, the TCRdb table keeps only in-frame clones and is missing some. The table records approximately 70,000 clones, roughly 90% of them present only once. CDR3 length equals 16 residues. The V gene's germline CDR1 is MNHEY and CDR2 SMNVEV (reference sequence). V lost 8 bases and J 4 bases, leaving 20 bases between the germline ends. Overall study findings and caveats: After the lymphocyte nadir, photon-treated repertoires showed oligoclonal expansion, especially of CD8+ Temra cells. Better survival with proton therapy was suggested as possible, not demonstrated. Under photons, naive T cells and diversity fell while effector/memory populations rose. Larger post-nadir TCR diversity loss correlated inversely with survival in deceased patients.

The genes are TRBV27 and TRBJ2-2; possible D gene TRBD1, 5 bases. This receptor was taken from a man older than 75 with esophageal cancer. This specimen was peripheral blood, taken from a patient treated with proton-based radiotherapy. CDR3 sequence: CASLLIWGHGTGELFF. The CDR3 DNA reads TGTGCCAGCCTACTAATTTGGGGCCATGGCACCGGGGAGCTGTTTTTT.